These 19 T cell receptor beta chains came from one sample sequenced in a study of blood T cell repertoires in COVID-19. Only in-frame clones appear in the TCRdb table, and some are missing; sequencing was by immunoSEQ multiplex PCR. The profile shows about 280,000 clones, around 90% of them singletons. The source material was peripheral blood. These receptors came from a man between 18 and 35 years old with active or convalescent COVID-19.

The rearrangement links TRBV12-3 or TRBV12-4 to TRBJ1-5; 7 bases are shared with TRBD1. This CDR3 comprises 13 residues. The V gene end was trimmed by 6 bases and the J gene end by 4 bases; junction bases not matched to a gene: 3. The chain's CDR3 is CASRGQINQPQHF. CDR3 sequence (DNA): TGTGCCAGCAGGGGACAGATAAATCAGCCCCAGCATTTT.

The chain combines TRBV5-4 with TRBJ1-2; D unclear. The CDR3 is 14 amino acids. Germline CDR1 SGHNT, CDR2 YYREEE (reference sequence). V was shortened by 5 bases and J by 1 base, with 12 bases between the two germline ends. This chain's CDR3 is CASSLRGGNYGYTF. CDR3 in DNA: TGTGCCAGCAGTTTGCGCGGAGGTAACTATGGCTACACCTTC.

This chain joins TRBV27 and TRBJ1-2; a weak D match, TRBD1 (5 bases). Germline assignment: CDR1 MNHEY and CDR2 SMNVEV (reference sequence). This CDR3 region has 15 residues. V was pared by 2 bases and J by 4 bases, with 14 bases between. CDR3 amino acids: CASSLRGRNLYGYTF. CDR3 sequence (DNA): TGTGCCAGCAGTTTAAGGGGCCGGAACCTCTATGGCTACACCTTC.

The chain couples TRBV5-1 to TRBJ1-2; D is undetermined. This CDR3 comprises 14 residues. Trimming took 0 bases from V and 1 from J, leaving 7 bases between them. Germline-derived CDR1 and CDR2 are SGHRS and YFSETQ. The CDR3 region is CASSLDTSNYGYTF. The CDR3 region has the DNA TGCGCCAGCAGCTTGGACACCAGTAACTATGGCTACACCTTC.

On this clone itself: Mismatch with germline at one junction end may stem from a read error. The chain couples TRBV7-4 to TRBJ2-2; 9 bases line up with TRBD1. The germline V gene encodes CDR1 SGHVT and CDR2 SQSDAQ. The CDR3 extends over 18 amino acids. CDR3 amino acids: CASSFCPGTGIEHRGAVF. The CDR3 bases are TGTGCCAGCAGCTTTTGTCCCGGGACAGGGATCGAACACCGGGGAGCTGTTTTT.

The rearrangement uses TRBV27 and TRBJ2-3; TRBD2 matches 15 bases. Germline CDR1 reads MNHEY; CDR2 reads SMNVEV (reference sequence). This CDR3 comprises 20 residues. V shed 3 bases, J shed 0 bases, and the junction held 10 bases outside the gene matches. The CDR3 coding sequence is TGTGCCAGCAGTTTCATCGGACTAGCGGGGGGGTCGACGAGCACAGATACGCAGTATTTT. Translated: CASSFIGLAGGSTSTDTQYF.

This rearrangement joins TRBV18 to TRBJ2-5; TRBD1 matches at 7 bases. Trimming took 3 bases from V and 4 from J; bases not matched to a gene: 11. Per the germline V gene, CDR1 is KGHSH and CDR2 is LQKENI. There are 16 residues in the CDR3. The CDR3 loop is CASSPRQGTGGETQYF. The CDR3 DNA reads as TGTGCCAGCTCACCCCGACAGGGTACAGGTGGAGAGACCCAGTACTTC.

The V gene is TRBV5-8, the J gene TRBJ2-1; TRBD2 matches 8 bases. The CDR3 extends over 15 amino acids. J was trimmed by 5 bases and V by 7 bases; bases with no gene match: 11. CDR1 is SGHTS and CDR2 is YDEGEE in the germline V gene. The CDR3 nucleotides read TGTGCCAGCGGATATCTCGGGGGGGCCCACAATGAGCAGTTCTTC. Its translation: CASGYLGGAHNEQFF.

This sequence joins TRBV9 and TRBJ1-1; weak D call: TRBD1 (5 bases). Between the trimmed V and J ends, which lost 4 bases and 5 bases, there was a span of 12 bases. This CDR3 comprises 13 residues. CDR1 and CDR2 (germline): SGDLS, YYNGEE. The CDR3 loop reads CASSLGAGTEAFF. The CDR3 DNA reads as TGTGCCAGCAGCCTTGGGGCCGGGACTGAAGCTTTCTTT.

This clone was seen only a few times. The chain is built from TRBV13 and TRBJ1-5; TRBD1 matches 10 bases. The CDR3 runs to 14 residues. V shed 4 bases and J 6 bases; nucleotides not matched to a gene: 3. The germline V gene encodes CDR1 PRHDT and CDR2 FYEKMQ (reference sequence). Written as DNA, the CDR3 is TGTGCCAGCAGCTGGGGACAGGGGTCTCAGCCCCAGCATTTT. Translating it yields CASSWGQGSQPQHF.

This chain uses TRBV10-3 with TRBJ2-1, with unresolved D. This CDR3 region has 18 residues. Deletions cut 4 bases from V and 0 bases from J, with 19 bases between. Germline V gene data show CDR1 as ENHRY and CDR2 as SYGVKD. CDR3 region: CAISGANEPRSSYNEQFF. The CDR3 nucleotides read TGTGCCATCAGTGGCGCTAATGAACCCCGAAGCTCCTACAATGAGCAGTTCTTC.

The CDR3 sequence is CASSSPTQLPIEAFF. The CDR3 DNA reads TGTGCCAGCAGTTCCCCGACACAACTCCCAATTGAAGCTTTCTTT. The V call is TRBV6-6, the J call TRBJ1-1; the D is unclear. The CDR3 length is 15 residues. CDR1 and CDR2 from the germline V gene are MNHNY and SVGAGI (reference sequence). Trimming removed 4 bases at V and 7 bases at J, with 19 bases between.

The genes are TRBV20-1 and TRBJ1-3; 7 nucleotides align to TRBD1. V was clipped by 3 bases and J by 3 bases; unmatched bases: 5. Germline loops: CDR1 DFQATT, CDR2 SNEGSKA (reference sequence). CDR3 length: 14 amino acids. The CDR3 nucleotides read TGCAGTGCTAGTAACAGGGGTTTTGGAAACACCATATATTTT. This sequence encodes CSASNRGFGNTIYF.

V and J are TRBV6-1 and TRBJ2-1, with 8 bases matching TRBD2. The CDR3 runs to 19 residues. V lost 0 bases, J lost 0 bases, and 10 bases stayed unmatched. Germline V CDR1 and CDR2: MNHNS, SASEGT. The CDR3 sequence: CASSEAGRGVLSSYNEQFF. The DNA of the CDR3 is TGTGCCAGCAGTGAAGCGGGGCGGGGGGTCCTAAGCTCCTACAATGAGCAGTTCTTC.

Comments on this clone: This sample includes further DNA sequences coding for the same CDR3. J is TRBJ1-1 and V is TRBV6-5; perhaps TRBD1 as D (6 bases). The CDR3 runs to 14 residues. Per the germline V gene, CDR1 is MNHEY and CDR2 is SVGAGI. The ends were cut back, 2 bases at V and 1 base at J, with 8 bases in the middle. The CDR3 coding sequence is TGTGCCAGCAGTTACCTACAGGGGAACACTGAAGCTTTCTTT. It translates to CASSYLQGNTEAFF.

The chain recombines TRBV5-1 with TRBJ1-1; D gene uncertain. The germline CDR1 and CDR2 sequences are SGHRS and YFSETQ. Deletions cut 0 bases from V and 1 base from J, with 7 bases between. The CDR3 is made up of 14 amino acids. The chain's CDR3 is CASSLGAPNTEAFF. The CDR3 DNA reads TGCGCCAGCAGCTTGGGGGCCCCGAACACTGAAGCTTTCTTT. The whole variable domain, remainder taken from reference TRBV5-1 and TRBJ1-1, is KAGVTQTPRYLIKTRGQQVTLSCSPISGHRSVSWYQQTPGQGLQFLFEYFSETQRNKGNFPGRFSGRQFSNSRSEMNVSTLELGDSALYLCASSLGAPNTEAFFGQGTRLTVV.

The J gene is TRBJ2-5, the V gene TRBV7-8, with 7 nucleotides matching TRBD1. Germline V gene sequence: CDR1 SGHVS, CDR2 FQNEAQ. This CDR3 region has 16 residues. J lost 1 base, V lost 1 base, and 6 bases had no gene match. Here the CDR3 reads CASSLGGGQAQETQYF. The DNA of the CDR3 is TGTGCCAGCAGCTTAGGAGGCGGACAGGCCCAAGAGACCCAGTACTTC.

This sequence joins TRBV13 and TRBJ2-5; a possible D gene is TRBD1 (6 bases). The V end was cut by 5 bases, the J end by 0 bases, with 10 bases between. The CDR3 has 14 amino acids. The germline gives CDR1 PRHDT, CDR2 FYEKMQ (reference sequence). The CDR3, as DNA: TGTGCCAGCAGCGACCGGGACAACCAAGAGACCCAGTACTTC. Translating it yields CASSDRDNQETQYF.

The chain's CDR3 is CASSLAAGEQYF. CDR3 sequence (DNA): TGTGCCAGCAGTTTGGCAGCAGGCGAGCAGTACTTC. The chain recombines TRBV12-3 or TRBV12-4 with TRBJ2-7; D is uncertain. Trimming removed 3 bases at V and 6 bases at J, with 9 bases between. This CDR3 region has 12 residues.